The 20 T cell receptor beta chains in this list originate from one sample, sequenced in a study of vaccination and CD4 T cells after COVID-19. The treatment here: approximately 9-day PBMC culture with coronavirus spike peptide pools or control peptides (ViraFEST assay). Their antigens are not known. Sequencing of DNA taken from cultured CD4+ T cells relied on the Oncomine TCR Beta short-read assay. TCRdb fed the PCR reads into MiXCR, producing one record per CDR3 protein. This table holds roughly 9,300 distinct CDR3 sequences, 45% to 70% found once. The specimen sequenced was CD4+ T cells from blood, cultured in vitro. These receptors were collected from a human donor who had recovered from COVID-19.

The chain links TRBV7-2 to TRBJ2-3, with D possibly TRBD2 on 6 matching bases. Germline loops: CDR1 SGHTA, CDR2 FQGNSA. V dropped 5 bases and J dropped 5 bases, with 17 bases sitting between them. CDR3 length: 15 amino acids. CDR3 residues: CASSPHGGGIDTQYF. In DNA, the CDR3 is TGTGCCAGCAGCCCACACGGTGGGGGGATAGATACGCAGTATTTT. The entire variable domain, with the rest obtained from reference TRBV7-2 and TRBJ2-3, is as follows: GAGVSQSPSNKVTEKGKDVELRCDPISGHTALYWYRQSLGQGLEFLIYFQGNSAPDKSGLPSDRFSAERTGGSVSTLTIQRTQQEDSAVYLCASSPHGGGIDTQYFGPGTRLTVL.

V gene TRBV6-5 combines with J gene TRBJ2-7; TRBD1 matches 9 bases. V was clipped by 2 bases and J by 4 bases; unmatched bases: 6. Germline lookup yields CDR1 MNHEY and CDR2 SVGAGI. CDR3 length: 15 amino acids. The CDR3 is CASSYEPGQGYEQYF. The CDR3 bases are TGTGCCAGCAGTTACGAGCCGGGACAGGGATACGAGCAGTACTTC.

Only one count was recorded for this clonotype. The J gene is TRBJ2-6, the V gene TRBV6-1; D not certain. CDR3 size: 15 residues. Germline loops: CDR1 MNHNS, CDR2 SASEGT. V was clipped by 5 bases and J by 0 bases, with 8 bases between them. Written as DNA, the CDR3 is TGTGCCAGCAGTCATATCTACTCTGGGGCCAACGTCCTGACTTTC. Translated, it gives CASSHIYSGANVLTF.

The V call is TRBV27, the J call TRBJ2-7, with D perhaps TRBD2 (5 bases). V was clipped by 6 bases and J by 2 bases, with 17 bases between them. This CDR3 is built from 15 residues. The germline gives CDR1 MNHEY, CDR2 SMNVEV (reference sequence). The DNA for the CDR3 is TGTGCCAGCAGCCTAGCCCCGACGGGGACCTACGAGCAGTACTTC. Translation: CASSLAPTGTYEQYF.

The chain recombines TRBV6-1 with TRBJ1-4, with D perhaps TRBD1 (5 bases). V dropped 9 bases and J dropped 7 bases, with 18 bases sitting between them. Germline lookup yields CDR1 MNHNS and CDR2 SASEGT. The CDR3 spans 14 residues. The DNA of the CDR3 is TGTGCCAGTGGCAGGTTGTCCGGGGGTGAAAAACTGTTTTTT. As protein: CASGRLSGGEKLFF.

The chain joins TRBV11-3 to TRBJ2-3, with 15 bases identical to TRBD2. Germline trimming cut 4 bases from V and 5 bases from J; bases unmatched to any gene: 4. This CDR3 comprises 16 residues. Germline V gene data show CDR1 as SGHNT and CDR2 as YENEEA. The CDR3 nucleotides read TGTGCCAGCAGCTCCGGGACTAGCGGGAGGAGAGATACGCAGTATTTT. This sequence encodes CASSSGTSGRRDTQYF.

This clonotype was detected only a few times. The V call is TRBV19, the J call TRBJ1-1; no clear D. V shed 3 bases and J shed 7 bases, with 12 bases lying between them. Germline CDR1 is LNHDA and CDR2 is SQIVND (reference sequence). This CDR3 has 13 amino acids. Written as DNA, the CDR3 is TGTGCCAGTAGTATCTTGTCGGGAGGTGAAGCTTTCTTT. Translated, it gives CASSILSGGEAFF. The whole variable domain, remainder taken from reference TRBV19 and TRBJ1-1, is DGGITQSPKYLFRKEGQNVTLSCEQNLNHDAMYWYRQDPGQGLRLIYYSQIVNDFQKGDIAEGYSVSREKKESFPLTVTSAQKNPTAFYLCASSILSGGEAFFGQGTRLTVV.

This chain uses TRBV27 with TRBJ1-6; D gene ambiguous. Germline V gives CDR1 MNHEY, CDR2 SMNVEV (reference sequence). Deletions cut 6 bases from V and 7 bases from J, with 13 bases between. This CDR3 spans 14 amino acids. The CDR3 here is CASSHPLRNSPLHF. DNA of the CDR3: TGTGCCAGCAGCCACCCCCTCCGGAATTCACCCCTCCACTTT.

The rearrangement joins TRBV9 to TRBJ1-5; D gene unclear. Trimming pared 0 bases from V and 0 bases from J, leaving 4 bases between. CDR1 SGDLS and CDR2 YYNGEE come from the germline V gene. This CDR3 spans 14 amino acids. The CDR3 DNA follows: TGTGCCAGCAGCGTAGGGAATAGCAATCAGCCCCAGCATTTT. It translates to CASSVGNSNQPQHF.

DNA for the CDR3: TGCAGCGTCTTGAAGGGACAGGGGGCAGATACGCAGTATTTT. It yields the protein CSVLKGQGADTQYF. The rearrangement joins TRBV29-1 to TRBJ2-3, with TRBD1 matching 11 bases. The V segment lost 6 bases and the J segment 4 bases; nucleotides outside the gene matches: 6. Germline V gene sequence: CDR1 SQVTM, CDR2 ANQGSEA. The CDR3 contains 14 residues.

The chain is built from TRBV15 and TRBJ1-1, with TRBD1 matching 7 bases. Germline V gene data show CDR1 as LNHNV and CDR2 as YYDKDF (reference sequence). This CDR3 region has 15 residues. Unmatched junction bases numbered 9, after V lost 5 bases and J lost 3 bases. CDR3 sequence: CATSPRDRVDTEAFF. CDR3 nucleotide sequence: TGTGCCACCAGCCCCCGAGACAGGGTAGACACTGAAGCTTTCTTT. The full variable domain, with the rest looked up from reference TRBV15 and TRBJ1-1, is DAMVIQNPRYQVTQFGKPVTLSCSQTLNHNVMYWYQQKSSQAPKLLFHYYDKDFNNEADTPDNFQSRRPNTSFCFLDIRSPGLGDTAMYLCATSPRDRVDTEAFFGQGTRLTVV.

The rearrangement links TRBV7-3 to TRBJ2-3, with D possibly being TRBD1 or TRBD2 (5 bases each). There are 12 residues in the CDR3. V was cut by 4 bases and J by 6 bases, with 8 bases left in between. Germline V lookup: CDR1 SGHTA, CDR2 FQGTGA. The CDR3 bases are TGTGCCAGCAGCTCCGAGGGGGATACGCAGTATTTT. Its translation: CASSSEGDTQYF.

The chain carries TRBV6-2 or TRBV6-3 and TRBJ2-2; 10 bases map to TRBD1. J was trimmed by 5 bases and V by 6 bases; bases with no gene match: 6. CDR1 MNHEY and CDR2 SVGEGT come from the germline V gene. CDR3 size: 15 residues. The CDR3 is CASSDRGRLTGELFF. In nucleotides, the CDR3 is TGTGCCAGCAGCGACAGGGGGCGACTAACCGGGGAGCTGTTTTTT.

The CDR3 loop reads CASSYRRRTANTGELFF. The DNA for the CDR3 is TGTGCCAGCAGCTATCGGAGACGGACAGCGAACACCGGGGAGCTGTTTTTT. V gene TRBV11-2 combines with J gene TRBJ2-2; the D gene is possibly TRBD1 (6 bases). CDR3 length: 17 residues. Trimming left V 4 bases short and J 0 bases short, with 15 bases between. Looked up from germline, CDR1 is SGHAT and CDR2 is FQNNGV.

This clonotype has only a few counts. The rearrangement joins TRBV6-2 or TRBV6-3 to TRBJ1-5; D perhaps matches TRBD1 (5 bases). CDR3 length equals 12 residues. From germline, CDR1 is MNHEY and CDR2 SVGEGT. As DNA, the CDR3 is TGTGCAGCAGGGTGGGGGGATCAGCCCCAGCATTTT. Translation: CAAGWGDQPQHF.

The chain uses TRBV24-1 and TRBJ2-1; D uncertain. The germline V gene has CDR1 KGHDR and CDR2 SFDVKD. V dropped 0 bases and J dropped 5 bases, with 16 bases sitting between them. CDR3 length: 17 amino acids. Written as DNA, the CDR3 is TGTGCCACCAGTGATTTGGTCCGCCTCACCCCCAACAATGAGCAGTTCTTC. The encoded protein is CATSDLVRLTPNNEQFF.

V usage is TRBV6-1 and J usage is TRBJ1-5; 10 bases map to TRBD1. The V and J ends lost 6 bases and 8 bases, in that order; junction bases with no gene match: 13. The CDR3 extends over 16 amino acids. The germline gives CDR1 MNHNS, CDR2 SASEGT. In DNA form, the CDR3 reads TGTGCCAGCAGAGGATCCGGGACAGGGGATTTTGAGCCCCAGCATTTT. Its protein is CASRGSGTGDFEPQHF.

The CDR3 bases are TGTGCCAGCAGTTATCCAGCTAACACTGAAGCTTTCTTT. It encodes CASSYPANTEAFF. The chain joins TRBV6-5 to TRBJ1-1, with no clear D. Trimming cost V 3 bases and J 2 bases, with 7 bases left between them. The germline V gene encodes CDR1 MNHEY and CDR2 SVGAGI. The CDR3 consists of 13 residues.

The CDR3 nucleotides are TGTGCCAGTAGTATCATGGGTGGCTACACCTTC. Translation gives CASSIMGGYTF. V gene TRBV19 combines with J gene TRBJ1-2; D is undetermined. With 3 bases removed from V and 7 bases from J, the gap between germline ends came to 6 bases. The CDR3 totals 11 residues. Germline lookup yields CDR1 LNHDA and CDR2 SQIVND (reference sequence).

J is TRBJ2-7 and V is TRBV21-1; TRBD2 reflects the table's D call only, with no check against the DNA. TRBV21-1 is termed a pseudogene. The length of the CDR3 is 14 residues. CDR3 in amino acids: CASSKEPGGYEQYF. Written as DNA, the CDR3 is TGTGCCAGCAGCAAAGAGCCCGGAGGGTACGAGCAGTACTTC.